The 3 T cell receptor beta chains given below trace back to one sample, sequenced in a study of monozygotic twins with inflammatory bowel disease. TCRdb processed the 5' RACE reads again and assigns one entry to each CDR3 protein, with no DNA. The sample includes 440,000 or so distinct CDR3 sequences. The sample taken for sequencing was blood. The source of these receptors is a human donor with ulcerative colitis or Crohn's disease, or a healthy co-twin of an affected twin (not recorded which).

The chain combines TRBV7-8 with TRBJ2-1; no DNA is available, so the TRBD2 call from TCRdb remains unchecked. This CDR3 spans 17 amino acids. In germline, CDR1 is SGHVS, CDR2 FQNEAQ. CDR3 amino acids: CASSLGLAGGPVNEQFF.

The rearrangement joins TRBV19 to TRBJ2-7; TCRdb designates TRBD1, a call that cannot be tested without DNA. This CDR3 is built from 14 residues. CDR1 and CDR2 (germline): LNHDA, SQIVND (reference sequence). CDR3 in amino acids: CASTSGTDSYEQYF.

V gene TRBV6-2 or TRBV6-3 combines with J gene TRBJ2-2; the TRBD1 assignment by TCRdb is unverifiable without DNA. Germline values: CDR1 MNHEY, CDR2 SVGEGT. The CDR3 length is 13 residues. The CDR3 spells CASRKGGHGELFF.